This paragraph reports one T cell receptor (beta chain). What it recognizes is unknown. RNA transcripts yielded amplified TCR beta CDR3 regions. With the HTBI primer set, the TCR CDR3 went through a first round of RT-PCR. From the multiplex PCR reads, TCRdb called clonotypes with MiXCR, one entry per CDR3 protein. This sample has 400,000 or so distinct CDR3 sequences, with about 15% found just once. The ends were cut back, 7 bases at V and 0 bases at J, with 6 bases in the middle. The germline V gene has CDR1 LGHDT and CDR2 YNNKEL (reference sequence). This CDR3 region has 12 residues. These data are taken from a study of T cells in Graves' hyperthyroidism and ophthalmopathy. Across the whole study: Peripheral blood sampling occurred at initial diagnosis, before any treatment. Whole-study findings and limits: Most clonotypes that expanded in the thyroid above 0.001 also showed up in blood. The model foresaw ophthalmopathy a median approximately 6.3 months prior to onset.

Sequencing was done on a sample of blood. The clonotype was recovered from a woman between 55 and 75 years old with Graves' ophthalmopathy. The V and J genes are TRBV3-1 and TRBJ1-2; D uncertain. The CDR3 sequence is CASKAANYGYTF. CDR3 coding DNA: TGTGCCAGCAAGGCAGCTAACTATGGCTACACCTTC.